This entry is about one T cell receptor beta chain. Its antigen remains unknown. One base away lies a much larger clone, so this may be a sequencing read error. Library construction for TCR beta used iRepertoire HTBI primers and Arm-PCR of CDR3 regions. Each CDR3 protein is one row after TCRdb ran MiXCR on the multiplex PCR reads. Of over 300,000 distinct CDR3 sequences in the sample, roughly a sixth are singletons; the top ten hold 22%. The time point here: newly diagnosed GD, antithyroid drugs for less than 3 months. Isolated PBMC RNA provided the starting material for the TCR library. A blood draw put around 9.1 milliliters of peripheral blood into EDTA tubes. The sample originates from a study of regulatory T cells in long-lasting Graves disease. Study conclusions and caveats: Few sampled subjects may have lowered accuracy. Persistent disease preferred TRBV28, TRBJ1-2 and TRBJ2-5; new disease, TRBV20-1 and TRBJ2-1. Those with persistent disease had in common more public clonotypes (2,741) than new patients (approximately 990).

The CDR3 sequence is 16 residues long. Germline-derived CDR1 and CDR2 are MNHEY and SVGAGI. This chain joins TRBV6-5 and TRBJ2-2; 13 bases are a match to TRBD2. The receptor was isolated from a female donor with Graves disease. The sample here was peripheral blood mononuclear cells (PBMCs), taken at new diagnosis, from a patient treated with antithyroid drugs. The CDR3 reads CVSSYGTSGIVGELFF. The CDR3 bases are TGTGTCAGCAGTTACGGGACTAGCGGGATCGTCGGGGAGCTGTTTTTT.